A selection of T cell receptor beta chains follows, all from one sample in a study of tumor-infiltrating lymphocytes in localized non-small cell lung cancer. Sequenced by immunoSEQ multiplex PCR; TCRdb stores in-frame clones only, minus some. Of some 9,300 clones in the sample, roughly 80% were seen once. The specimen sequenced was lung tumor tissue. Receptors originate from a human donor with non-small cell lung cancer. The CDR3 runs from the conserved cysteine through the conserved F or W. A D gene is named only where the DNA matches it firmly. The size of a clone is reported for some rows only, either as once, few or many, or as a class for expanded clones.

CDR3 protein: CASSSTGNEQYF
CDR3 DNA: TGCGCCAGCAGCTCGACGGGGAACGAGCAGTACTTC
clone size: NA
J gene: TRBJ2-7
V gene: TRBV5-1
CDR3 length: 12
D gene: NA

CDR3 protein: CASSLDGPVDTQYF
CDR3 DNA: TGCGCCAGCAGCTTAGATGGACCAGTAGATACGCAGTATTTT
clone size: NA
J gene: TRBJ2-3
V gene: TRBV5-1
CDR3 length: 14
D gene: NA

CDR3 protein: CASYPGQGLNTEAFF
CDR3 DNA: TGTGCCAGCTACCCCGGGCAGGGCCTGAACACTGAAGCTTTCTTT
clone size: NA
J gene: TRBJ1-1
V gene: TRBV18
CDR3 length: 15
D gene: NA

CDR3 protein: CASSLGASGEGKFF
CDR3 DNA: TGTGCCAGCAGCTTAGGGGCTAGCGGGGAGGGTAAGTTCTTC
clone size: NA
J gene: TRBJ2-1
V gene: TRBV7-9
CDR3 length: 14
D gene: TRBD2

CDR3 protein: CASSRRGQASTDTQYF
CDR3 DNA: TGTGCCAGCAGTCGCCGCGGACAGGCTAGCACAGATACGCAGTATTTT
clone size: NA
J gene: TRBJ2-3
V gene: TRBV27
CDR3 length: 16
D gene: TRBD1

CDR3 protein: CASSPTNRGGEQFF
CDR3 DNA: TGTGCCAGCAGTCCTACCAACAGGGGAGGTGAGCAGTTCTTC
clone size: NA
J gene: TRBJ2-1
V gene: TRBV27
CDR3 length: 14
D gene: NA

CDR3 protein: CASSLVQGHGGQFF
CDR3 DNA: TGTGCCAGCAGCTTGGTCCAGGGGCATGGGGGGCAGTTCTTC
clone size: NA
J gene: TRBJ2-1
V gene: TRBV7-9
CDR3 length: 14
D gene: NA

CDR3 protein: CAWSSGGPYEQYF
CDR3 DNA: TGTGCCTGGAGTTCAGGGGGGCCCTACGAGCAGTACTTC
clone size: once
J gene: TRBJ2-7
V gene: TRBV30
CDR3 length: 13
D gene: NA

CDR3 protein: CASSLGDRGLQPQHF
CDR3 DNA: TGTGCCAGCAGCTTGGGGGACAGGGGGTTACAGCCCCAGCATTTT
clone size: NA
J gene: TRBJ1-5
V gene: TRBV5-6
CDR3 length: 15
D gene: TRBD1

CDR3 protein: CASSPLGAPFTDTQYF
CDR3 DNA: TGTGCCAGCAGCCCTCTAGGGGCCCCTTTCACAGATACGCAGTATTTT
clone size: NA
J gene: TRBJ2-3
V gene: TRBV14
CDR3 length: 16
D gene: NA

CDR3 protein: CASRPTRGGTDTQYF
CDR3 DNA: TGCGCCAGCCGCCCGACGAGGGGGGGCACAGATACGCAGTATTTT
clone size: once
J gene: TRBJ2-3
V gene: TRBV5-1
CDR3 length: 15
D gene: NA

CDR3 protein: CASSTIQGAEAFF
CDR3 DNA: TGTGCCAGCAGTACTATTCAGGGCGCTGAAGCTTTCTTT
clone size: few
J gene: TRBJ1-1
V gene: TRBV6-1
CDR3 length: 13
D gene: NA

CDR3 protein: CASTPLSGGRDTIYF
CDR3 DNA: TGTGCCAGTACCCCCCTCTCGGGAGGGCGAGACACCATATATTTT
clone size: NA
J gene: TRBJ1-3
V gene: TRBV19
CDR3 length: 15
D gene: NA

CDR3 protein: CASSLFGSAQGEAFF
CDR3 DNA: TGTGCCAGCAGCCTTTTCGGGTCAGCCCAGGGTGAAGCTTTCTTT
clone size: NA
J gene: TRBJ1-1
V gene: TRBV4-2
CDR3 length: 15
D gene: NA

CDR3 protein: CASDSGAYGETQYF
CDR3 DNA: TGCGCCAGCGATTCCGGGGCCTACGGGGAGACCCAGTACTTC
clone size: NA
J gene: TRBJ2-5
V gene: TRBV5-1
CDR3 length: 14
D gene: NA

CDR3 protein: CASGRGTRNNEQFF
CDR3 DNA: TGTGCTAGTGGCCGGGGGACAAGGAACAATGAGCAGTTCTTC
clone size: NA
J gene: TRBJ2-1
V gene: TRBV12-5
CDR3 length: 14
D gene: NA

CDR3 protein: CASSYSGQVTDTQYF
CDR3 DNA: TGTGCCAGCAGTTACTCCGGACAGGTCACAGATACGCAGTATTTT
clone size: NA
J gene: TRBJ2-3
V gene: TRBV6-6
CDR3 length: 15
D gene: TRBD1

CDR3 protein: CASSPSGRGNEKLFF
CDR3 DNA: TGTGCCAGCAGCCCTTCCGGGAGGGGTAATGAAAAACTGTTTTTT
clone size: NA
J gene: TRBJ1-4
V gene: TRBV2
CDR3 length: 15
D gene: NA

CDR3 protein: CASSADVSGNTIYF
CDR3 DNA: TGTGCCAGCAGCGCGGACGTCTCTGGAAACACCATATATTTT
clone size: NA
J gene: TRBJ1-3
V gene: TRBV9
CDR3 length: 14
D gene: NA

CDR3 protein: CASRSLTGHYGYTF
CDR3 DNA: TGTGCCAGTAGGTCCCTGACAGGCCACTATGGCTACACCTTC
clone size: NA
J gene: TRBJ1-2
V gene: TRBV19
CDR3 length: 14
D gene: NA

CDR3 protein: CATSALVSSETQYF
CDR3 DNA: TGTGCCACCAGCGCGTTGGTGTCTTCCGAAACGCAGTATTTT
clone size: NA
J gene: TRBJ2-3
V gene: TRBV15
CDR3 length: 14
D gene: NA

CDR3 protein: CASSVDSLRDEKLFF
CDR3 DNA: TGTGCCAGCAGTGTCGACAGCCTCAGGGATGAAAAACTGTTTTTT
clone size: NA
J gene: TRBJ1-4
V gene: TRBV27
CDR3 length: 15
D gene: NA

CDR3 protein: CASSYPSGGFGEAFF
CDR3 DNA: TGTGCCAGCAGCTACCCTAGTGGGGGATTCGGTGAAGCTTTCTTT
clone size: NA
J gene: TRBJ1-1
V gene: TRBV7-9
CDR3 length: 15
D gene: NA

CDR3 protein: CASSRGGQDYGYTF
CDR3 DNA: TGTGCCAGCAGCCGCGGGGGACAAGACTATGGCTACACCTTC
clone size: NA
J gene: TRBJ1-2
V gene: TRBV7-9
CDR3 length: 14
D gene: NA

CDR3 protein: CASQPPGLRPEAFF
CDR3 DNA: TGTGCCAGCCAACCCCCGGGCCTGAGGCCTGAAGCTTTCTTT
clone size: NA
J gene: TRBJ1-1
V gene: TRBV19
CDR3 length: 14
D gene: NA

CDR3 protein: CSVEQGLAGELFF
CDR3 DNA: TGCAGCGTTGAACAGGGTCTAGCCGGGGAGCTGTTTTTT
clone size: NA
J gene: TRBJ2-2
V gene: TRBV29-1
CDR3 length: 13
D gene: NA

CDR3 protein: CASSQEGFGTSGTYEQYF
CDR3 DNA: TGCGCCAGCAGCCAAGAGGGTTTCGGGACTAGCGGGACCTACGAGCAGTACTTC
clone size: NA
J gene: TRBJ2-7
V gene: TRBV4-3
CDR3 length: 18
D gene: TRBD2

CDR3 protein: CASSYSGSRDTEAFF
CDR3 DNA: TGTGCCAGCAGTTACTCGGGGAGTCGGGACACTGAAGCTTTCTTT
clone size: NA
J gene: TRBJ1-1
V gene: TRBV6-6
CDR3 length: 15
D gene: NA

CDR3 protein: CASSESLGGQETQYF
CDR3 DNA: TGCGCCAGCAGTGAGTCGTTGGGGGGCCAAGAGACCCAGTACTTC
clone size: NA
J gene: TRBJ2-5
V gene: TRBV10-1
CDR3 length: 15
D gene: NA

CDR3 protein: CTSSQTGEQYF
CDR3 DNA: TGCACCAGCAGCCAGACAGGCGAGCAGTACTTC
clone size: NA
J gene: TRBJ2-7
V gene: TRBV1
CDR3 length: 11
D gene: NA

CDR3 protein: CASSPKKQDPEAFF
CDR3 DNA: TGTGCCAGCTCACCGAAAAAACAGGACCCTGAAGCTTTCTTT
clone size: NA
J gene: TRBJ1-1
V gene: TRBV18
CDR3 length: 14
D gene: NA

CDR3 protein: CASSHGSGVSYEQYF
CDR3 DNA: TGTGCCAGCAGCCACGGTAGCGGGGTCTCCTACGAGCAGTACTTC
clone size: NA
J gene: TRBJ2-7
V gene: TRBV7-9
CDR3 length: 15
D gene: TRBD2

CDR3 protein: CASSKGQGYGYTF
CDR3 DNA: TGTGCCAGCAGTAAAGGACAGGGCTATGGCTACACCTTC
clone size: NA
J gene: TRBJ1-2
V gene: TRBV2
CDR3 length: 13
D gene: TRBD1

CDR3 protein: CASSQGIGGSNTEAFF
CDR3 DNA: TGTGCCAGCAGCCAAGGAATAGGAGGGAGCAACACTGAAGCTTTCTTT
clone size: once
J gene: TRBJ1-1
V gene: TRBV14
CDR3 length: 16
D gene: NA

CDR3 protein: CASTGTHSGANVLTF
CDR3 DNA: TGTGCCAGCACCGGGACCCACTCTGGGGCCAACGTCCTGACTTTC
clone size: NA
J gene: TRBJ2-6
V gene: TRBV2
CDR3 length: 15
D gene: NA

CDR3 protein: CASRRAQGFDTQYF
CDR3 DNA: TGTGCCAGCAGAAGGGCCCAGGGGTTTGATACGCAGTATTTT
clone size: NA
J gene: TRBJ2-3
V gene: TRBV6-5
CDR3 length: 14
D gene: NA

CDR3 protein: CARGTTGYGTEAFF
CDR3 DNA: TGTGCCAGGGGCACAACAGGGTATGGGACTGAAGCTTTCTTT
clone size: NA
J gene: TRBJ1-1
V gene: TRBV2
CDR3 length: 14
D gene: NA

CDR3 protein: CASSYLGTQYF
CDR3 DNA: TGTGCCAGCAGTTACTTAGGAACGCAGTATTTT
clone size: once
J gene: TRBJ2-3
V gene: TRBV6-5
CDR3 length: 11
D gene: NA

CDR3 protein: CASSIDQEQPQHF
CDR3 DNA: TGTGCCAGTAGTATAGATCAGGAGCAGCCCCAGCATTTT
clone size: NA
J gene: TRBJ1-5
V gene: TRBV19
CDR3 length: 13
D gene: NA

CDR3 protein: CASSLAGYLNSPLHF
CDR3 DNA: TGTGCCAGCAGCTTAGCGGGCTACTTAAATTCACCCCTCCACTTT
clone size: NA
J gene: TRBJ1-6
V gene: TRBV7-2
CDR3 length: 15
D gene: NA

CDR3 protein: CASSDRAGGRNEQYF
CDR3 DNA: TGTGCCAGCAGCGACCGAGCGGGAGGCCGCAACGAGCAGTACTTC
clone size: NA
J gene: TRBJ2-7
V gene: TRBV7-8
CDR3 length: 15
D gene: TRBD2